Following are 21 T cell receptor beta chains from one sample sequenced in a study of blood T cell repertoires in COVID-19. Measured with immunoSEQ multiplex PCR; TCRdb has only the in-frame clones, and not every one. The sample contains roughly 370,000 clones, approximately 87% of which appear only once. Sequenced sample: PBMCs or T cells enriched from blood (not recorded which). These receptors came from a woman in her forties or fifties who had recovered from COVID-19.

This clone was found once. The rearrangement joins TRBV18 to TRBJ1-2, with TRBD1 as a possible D gene (5 bases). The CDR3 covers 14 residues. Trimming left V 3 bases short and J 0 bases short, with 8 bases between. CDR1 KGHSH and CDR2 LQKENI come from the germline V gene. The CDR3 DNA reads TGTGCCAGCTCACCCTCGACAGCTAACTATGGCTACACCTTC. As protein: CASSPSTANYGYTF. Using reference TRBV18 and TRBJ1-2 for the parts outside the CDR3, the full variable domain is NAGVMQNPRHLVRRRGQEARLRCSPMKGHSHVYWYRQLPEEGLKFMVYLQKENIIDESGMPKERFSAEFPKEGPSILRIQQVVRGDSAAYFCASSPSTANYGYTFGSGTRLTVV.

This clone appeared a single time. The chain employs TRBV28 and TRBJ2-2; D may be TRBD2 (5 bases). The CDR3 is 13 residues long. Trimming took 5 bases from V and 4 from J, leaving 8 bases between them. Germline V gene lookup returns CDR1 MDHEN and CDR2 SYDVKM. The CDR3 DNA reads as TGTGCCAGCAGTCCCGGACTCACCGGGGAGCTGTTTTTT. Amino acids: CASSPGLTGELFF.

This clone was found a few times. The chain links TRBV14 to TRBJ1-1, with D unclear. The germline CDR1 and CDR2 sequences are SGHDN and FVKESK. This CDR3 is 13 amino acids long. V lost 4 bases and J lost 10, with 16 bases in between. The CDR3 DNA is TGTGCCAGCAGCCCACTGGTACGAACCCGAGCTTTCTTT. This translates into CASSPLVRTRAFF. Combining the CDR3 with reference TRBV14 and TRBJ1-1 gives the whole variable domain EAGVTQFPSHSVIEKGQTVTLRCDPISGHDNLYWYRRVMGKEIKFLLHFVKESKQDESGMPNNRFLAERTGGTYSTLKVQPAELEDSGVYFCASSPLVRTRAFFGQGTRLTVV.

The chain joins TRBV10-3 to TRBJ2-3; the match to TRBD2 covers 14 bases. There are 20 residues in the CDR3. J was trimmed by 4 bases and V by 2 bases; bases with no gene match: 14. CDR1 is ENHRY and CDR2 is SYGVKD in the germline V gene. CDR3 nucleotides: TGTGCCATCAGTGAGCCGGGACTAGCGGGGGATTGGAGCAGAGCAGATACGCAGTATTTT. Residues: CAISEPGLAGDWSRADTQYF.

In this sample, this clone turned up a few times. The chain is built from TRBV29-1 and TRBJ1-2; TRBD1 might be the D (6 bases). V was cut by 6 bases and J by 4 bases, with 18 bases left in between. The germline V gene has CDR1 SQVTM and CDR2 ANQGSEA. This CDR3 has 14 residues. CDR3 residues: CSVPNAGATYGYTF. The CDR3 DNA reads as TGCAGCGTCCCGAACGCAGGGGCGACCTATGGCTACACCTTC.

This sequence joins TRBV7-9 and TRBJ2-5; 7 bases fit TRBD1. There are 16 residues in the CDR3. V dropped 2 bases and J dropped 1; count of bases not matched to a gene: 7. CDR1 SEHNR and CDR2 FQNEAQ come from the germline V gene (reference sequence). The CDR3, as DNA: TGTGCCAGCAGCTTAACAGGGGCCCAATTCCAAGAGACCCAGTACTTC. Protein sequence: CASSLTGAQFQETQYF.

This chain joins TRBV7-2 and TRBJ2-3, with TRBD1 as a possible D gene (5 bases). There are 12 residues in the CDR3. Germline CDR1 and CDR2: SGHTA and FQGNSA. V was clipped by 3 bases and J by 8 bases, with 9 bases between them. The chain's CDR3 is CASSFDSSTQYF. Written as DNA, the CDR3 is TGTGCCAGCAGCTTCGACAGCTCTACGCAGTATTTT.

This clone showed up just a few times. V and J are TRBV6-5 and TRBJ1-5, with TRBD1 matching 11 bases. The ends lost 5 bases at V and 7 bases at J; junction bases unmatched: 4. The V gene's germline CDR1 is MNHEY and CDR2 SVGAGI. The CDR3 contains 14 residues. The CDR3 DNA follows: TGTGCCAGCAGTCAGGACAGGGGGCAACAGCCCCAGCATTTT. Protein sequence: CASSQDRGQQPQHF.

The gene calls are TRBV2 and TRBJ1-2; D not certain. Trimming took off 4 bases at V and 4 bases at J, with 13 bases between the two ends. Germline V CDR1 and CDR2: SNHLY, FYNNEI. The CDR3 is 14 amino acids. CDR3 amino acids: CASSGGTSIYGYTF. The CDR3 DNA reads as TGTGCCAGCAGTGGAGGAACAAGCATCTATGGCTACACCTTC.

V and J are TRBV27 and TRBJ2-1; 10 nucleotides align to TRBD1. CDR1 is MNHEY, CDR2 SMNVEV, per germline (reference sequence). The CDR3 totals 15 residues. The V gene end was trimmed by 5 bases and the J gene end by 8 bases; junction bases not matched to a gene: 9. CDR3 region: CASSPSGQGMYEQFF. CDR3 coding DNA: TGTGCCAGCAGTCCCTCGGGACAGGGGATGTATGAGCAGTTCTTC.

V gene TRBV30 combines with J gene TRBJ2-7; D is undetermined. Germline assignment: CDR1 GTSNPN and CDR2 SVGIG (reference sequence). The CDR3 extends over 11 amino acids. Trimming took 4 bases from V and 0 from J, leaving 4 bases between them. CDR3 loop: CAWTGSYEQYF. DNA for the CDR3: TGTGCCTGGACGGGCTCCTACGAGCAGTACTTC.

The chain carries TRBV5-5 and TRBJ2-7; TRBD1 matches at 8 bases. V dropped 5 bases and J dropped 0; count of bases not matched to a gene: 7. The CDR3 sequence is 15 residues long. The germline gives CDR1 SGHKS, CDR2 YYEKEE (reference sequence). In DNA, the CDR3 is TGTGCCAGCAGATTACCCGGGACAGGCTCCTACGAGCAGTACTTC. Translating it yields CASRLPGTGSYEQYF.

This clone was seen a single time. The CDR3 nucleotides are TGTGCCAGCAGCTTAGACAGGATTCTCAATTCACCCCTCCACTTT. Translated: CASSLDRILNSPLHF. The rearrangement joins TRBV7-2 to TRBJ1-6; D perhaps matches TRBD1 (5 bases). Between the trimmed V and J ends, which lost 1 base and 7 bases, there was a span of 11 bases. This CDR3 is built from 15 residues. Germline values: CDR1 SGHTA, CDR2 FQGNSA. Supplemented by reference TRBV7-2 and TRBJ1-6, the full variable domain reads GAGVSQSPSNKVTEKGKDVELRCDPISGHTALYWYRQSLGQGLEFLIYFQGNSAPDKSGLPSDRFSAERTGGSVSTLTIQRTQQEDSAVYLCASSLDRILNSPLHFGNGTRLTVT.

J is TRBJ1-3 and V is TRBV19, with 9 bases matching TRBD1. CDR1 is LNHDA, CDR2 SQIVND, per germline (reference sequence). The CDR3 extends over 15 amino acids. V shed 5 bases and J 4 bases; nucleotides not matched to a gene: 6. Here the CDR3 reads CASSDPGQGGNTIYF. CDR3 DNA: TGTGCCAGTAGTGATCCGGGACAGGGAGGAAACACCATATATTTT.

The CDR3 here is CASSVQARNSPLHF. In DNA form, the CDR3 reads TGTGCCAGCAGTGTACAGGCCCGTAATTCACCCCTCCACTTT. This sequence joins TRBV25-1 and TRBJ1-6; a weak D match, TRBD1 (5 bases). The CDR3 has 14 amino acids. The germline V and J ends were trimmed by 4 bases and 6 bases, with 10 bases remaining between them. CDR1 and CDR2 (germline): MGHDK, SYGVNS.

The rearrangement joins TRBV6-5 to TRBJ1-4, with TRBD1 as a possible D gene (6 bases). Trimming stripped 7 bases from V and 4 bases from J, with 13 bases between. The length of the CDR3 is 14 residues. Per germline, CDR1 MNHEY and CDR2 SVGAGI. The CDR3 DNA is TGTGCCAGCAAGACGGACAGACTTAATGAAAAACTGTTTTTT. Amino acid sequence: CASKTDRLNEKLFF.

The gene calls are TRBV7-2 and TRBJ1-6; 8 bases are a match to TRBD1. J was trimmed by 6 bases and V by 6 bases; bases with no gene match: 10. This CDR3 is 16 amino acids long. Germline CDR1 and CDR2: SGHTA and FQGNSA. For the CDR3, the DNA is TGTGCCAGCAGTCTTGGGACAGGCCGCTTTAATTCACCCCTCCACTTT. This encodes CASSLGTGRFNSPLHF.

The rearrangement links TRBV24-1 to TRBJ2-3; TRBD2 matches at 10 bases. The CDR3 runs to 14 residues. The germline gives CDR1 KGHDR, CDR2 SFDVKD. V lost 9 bases and J lost 2; bases outside the gene matches: 4. This CDR3 is CATHSGGFTDTQYF. The CDR3, as DNA: TGTGCCACCCATAGCGGGGGGTTCACAGATACGCAGTATTTT.

The rearrangement links TRBV19 to TRBJ2-1; tentatively, D is TRBD2 (7 bases). Germline V gene data show CDR1 as LNHDA and CDR2 as SQIVND (reference sequence). The V gene lost 1 base and the J gene lost 3 bases, with 13 bases spanning the gap. This CDR3 region has 16 residues. The CDR3 DNA is TGTGCCAGTAGTATAGTGGGGGGGGCGAACTACAATGAGCAGTTCTTC. Its protein is CASSIVGGANYNEQFF.

The V gene is TRBV4-1, the J gene TRBJ1-2; no definite D call. Per the germline V gene, CDR1 is MGHRA and CDR2 is YSYEKL. V lost 1 base, J lost 2 bases, and 20 bases lay in between. The CDR3 is 18 residues long. The chain's CDR3 is CASSQGLGVLEVNYGYTF. The CDR3 DNA is TGCGCCAGCAGCCAAGGCCTTGGTGTTTTGGAGGTCAACTATGGCTACACCTTC.

The chain links TRBV25-1 to TRBJ2-5, with D possibly matching TRBD2 (5 bases). The CDR3 runs 13 residues. Trimming removed 8 bases from V and 1 base from J, with 11 bases in between. Per the germline V gene, CDR1 is MGHDK and CDR2 is SYGVNS. CDR3 region: CASRRGSQETQYF. The CDR3 coding sequence is TGTGCCAGCCGAAGAGGGTCCCAAGAGACCCAGTACTTC.